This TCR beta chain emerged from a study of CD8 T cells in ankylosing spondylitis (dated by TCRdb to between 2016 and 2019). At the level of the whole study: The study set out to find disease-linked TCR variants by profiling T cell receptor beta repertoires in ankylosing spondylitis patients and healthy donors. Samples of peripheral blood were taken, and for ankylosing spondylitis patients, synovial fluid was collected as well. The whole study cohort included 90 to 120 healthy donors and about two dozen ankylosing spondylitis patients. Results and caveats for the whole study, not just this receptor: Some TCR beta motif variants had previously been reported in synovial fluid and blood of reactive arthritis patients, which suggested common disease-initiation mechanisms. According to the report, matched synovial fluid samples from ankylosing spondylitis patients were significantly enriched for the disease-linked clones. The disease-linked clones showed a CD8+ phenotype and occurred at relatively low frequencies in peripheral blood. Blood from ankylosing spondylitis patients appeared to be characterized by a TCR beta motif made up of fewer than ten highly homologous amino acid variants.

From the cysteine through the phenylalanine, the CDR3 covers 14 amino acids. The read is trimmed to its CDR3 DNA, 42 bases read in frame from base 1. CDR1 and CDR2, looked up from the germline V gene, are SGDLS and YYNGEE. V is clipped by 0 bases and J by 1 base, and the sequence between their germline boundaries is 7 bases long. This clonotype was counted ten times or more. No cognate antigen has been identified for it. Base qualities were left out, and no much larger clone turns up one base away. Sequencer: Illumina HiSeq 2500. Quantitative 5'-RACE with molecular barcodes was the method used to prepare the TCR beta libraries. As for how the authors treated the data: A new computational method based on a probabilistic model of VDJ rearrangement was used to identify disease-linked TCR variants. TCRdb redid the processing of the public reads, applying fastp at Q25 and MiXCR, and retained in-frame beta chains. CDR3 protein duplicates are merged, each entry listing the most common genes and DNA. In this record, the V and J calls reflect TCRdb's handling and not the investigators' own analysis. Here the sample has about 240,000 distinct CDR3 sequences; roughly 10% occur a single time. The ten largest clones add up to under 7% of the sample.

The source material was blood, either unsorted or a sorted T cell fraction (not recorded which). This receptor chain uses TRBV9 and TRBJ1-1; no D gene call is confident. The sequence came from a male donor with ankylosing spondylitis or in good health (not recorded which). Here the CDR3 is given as CASSVELTNTEAFF. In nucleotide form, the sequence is TGTGCCAGCAGCGTAGAGCTCACGAACACTGAAGCTTTCTTT. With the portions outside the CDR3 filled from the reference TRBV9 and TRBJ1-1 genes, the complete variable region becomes DSGVTQTPKHLITATGQRVTLRCSPRSGDLSVYWYQQSLDQGLQFLIQYYNGEERAKGNILERFSAQQFPDLHSELNLSSLELGDSALYFCASSVELTNTEAFFGQGTRLTVV.